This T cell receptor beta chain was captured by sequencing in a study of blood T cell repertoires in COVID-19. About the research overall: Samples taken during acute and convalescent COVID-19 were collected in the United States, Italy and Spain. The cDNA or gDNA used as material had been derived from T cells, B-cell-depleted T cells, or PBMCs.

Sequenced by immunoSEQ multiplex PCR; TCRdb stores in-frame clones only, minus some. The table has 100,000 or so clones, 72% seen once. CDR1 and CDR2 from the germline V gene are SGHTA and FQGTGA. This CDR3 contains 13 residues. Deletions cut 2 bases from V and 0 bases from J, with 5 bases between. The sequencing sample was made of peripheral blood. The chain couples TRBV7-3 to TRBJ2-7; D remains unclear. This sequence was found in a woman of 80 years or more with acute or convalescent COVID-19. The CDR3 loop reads CASSLGRSYEQYF. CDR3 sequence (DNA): TGTGCCAGCAGCTTAGGGCGCTCCTACGAGCAGTACTTC.